Below, one T cell receptor (beta chain) is given with its context. Donors of Cohort 3 who recovered were those that had two negative PCRs, clearance, or symptom resolution. These data come from a study of blood T cell repertoires in COVID-19. Overall study context: Italy, Spain and the United States were the sources of the convalescent and acute COVID-19 samples.

Germline CDR1 and CDR2: SGHTA and FQGNSA. Trimming at V came to 0 bases and at J to 2 bases, leaving 11 bases not matched to a gene. The CDR3 totals 19 residues. TCRdb's table, derived via immunoSEQ multiplex PCR, lists solely in-frame clones and lacks some. The sample has about 170,000 clones, about 88% seen once. This TCR was recovered from a woman aged 18-29 years who had recovered from COVID-19. This sequence joins TRBV7-2 and TRBJ2-3, with 10 bases identical to TRBD2. The sequencing sample was made of PBMCs or T cells enriched from blood (not recorded which). The CDR3 region is CASSLATWASGSPTDTQYF. CDR3 nucleotides: TGTGCCAGCAGCTTAGCCACTTGGGCTAGCGGGAGTCCCACAGATACGCAGTATTTT.